A single T cell receptor beta chain is shown here with its context. These data belong to a study of T cell changes during pregnancy in multiple sclerosis. Some clones are missing from TCRdb's copy, which holds only in-frame ones; the method was immunoSEQ multiplex PCR. The table has more than 35,000 clones, roughly 92% seen once. The CDR3 has 16 amino acids. Germline-derived CDR1 and CDR2 are KGHSH and LQKENI. Trimming shortened V by 4 bases and J by 5 bases, and 20 bases separated the two germline ends. The sample here was CD4+ T cells from peripheral blood mononuclear cells, taken in the third trimester of pregnancy. The rearrangement uses TRBV18 and TRBJ2-5; tentative D call: TRBD2 (5 bases). The origin of this receptor is a female donor in good health, enrolled as a control in a pregnancy study. Here the CDR3 reads CASSQNTPRAEETQYF. CDR3 DNA sequence: TGTGCCAGCTCACAAAACACACCGCGAGCGGAGGAGACCCAGTACTTC.